A selection of T cell receptor beta chains follows, all from one sample in a study of T cells in tumors after PD-1 blockade. Generated by immunoSEQ multiplex PCR, the TCRdb table keeps only in-frame clones and is missing some. The sample lists some 4,000 clones, 55% to 80% occurring once. The sample was tumor tissue, taken before anti-PD-1 treatment. The receptors shown here come from a human donor with basal cell carcinoma. The CDR3 runs from the conserved cysteine through the conserved F or W. Each record gives: D gene, J gene, V gene, clone size, CDR3 protein, CDR3 DNA. D genes are given only for firm matches. Clone size appears in some rows only: once, few, many, or a class for an expanded clone.

TRBD1 | TRBJ2-7 | TRBV13 | few | CASSSWTGAIGEQYF | TGTGCCAGCAGCTCATGGACAGGGGCAATTGGCGAGCAGTACTTC
NA | TRBJ2-7 | TRBV6-2/TRBV6-3 | NA | CASSFSYEQYF | TGTGCCAGCAGTTTCTCCTACGAGCAGTACTTC
TRBD2 | TRBJ2-7 | TRBV6-5 | NA | CATLSGKTYEQYF | TGTGCCACCCTTAGCGGGAAAACCTACGAGCAGTACTTC
NA | TRBJ1-5 | TRBV6-5 | NA | CASSWTAGHSNQPQHF | TGTGCCAGCAGTTGGACCGCGGGACATTCCAATCAGCCCCAGCATTTT
TRBD1 | TRBJ1-1 | TRBV15 | once | CATSRDLDRVDTEAFF | TGTGCCACCAGCAGAGATCTGGACAGGGTGGACACTGAAGCTTTCTTT
NA | TRBJ2-6 | TRBV19 | NA | CASSISSGTGANVLTF | TGTGCCAGTAGTATAAGTTCGGGGACCGGGGCCAACGTCCTGACTTTC
NA | TRBJ1-2 | TRBV10-3 | NA | CAIGGRERGMDGYTF | TGTGCCATCGGGGGGCGGGAACGGGGTATGGATGGCTACACCTTC
TRBD2 | TRBJ2-3 | TRBV7-6 | NA | CASSFRLAGGTDTQYF | TGTGCCAGCAGCTTTCGTCTAGCGGGGGGCACAGATACGCAGTATTTT
NA | TRBJ1-1 | TRBV2 | NA | CASSESGVMNTEAFF | TGTGCCAGCAGTGAATCCGGGGTGATGAACACTGAAGCTTTCTTT
NA | TRBJ2-1 | TRBV5-4 | medium-sized | CASSPADSISYNEQFF | TGTGCCAGCAGCCCGGCAGACTCGATCTCCTACAATGAGCAGTTCTTC
NA | TRBJ1-1 | TRBV7-2 | NA | CASSYSLNTEAFF | TGTGCCAGCAGCTATTCTCTGAACACTGAAGCTTTCTTT
NA | TRBJ1-5 | TRBV10-3 | few | CAITDREGNQPQHF | TGTGCCATCACTGATCGGGAGGGGAATCAGCCCCAGCATTTT
NA | TRBJ1-2 | TRBV19 | NA | CASSIVDGYGYTF | TGTGCCAGTAGTATAGTGGACGGCTATGGCTACACCTTC
TRBD2 | TRBJ2-7 | TRBV5-6 | NA | CASISVSGSSYEQYF | TGTGCCAGCATCTCGGTGAGCGGGAGCTCCTACGAGCAGTACTTC
NA | TRBJ2-1 | TRBV6-6 | NA | CASSYPYNEQFF | TGTGCCAGCAGTTACCCTTACAATGAGCAGTTCTTC
NA | TRBJ1-5 | TRBV19 | NA | CASSAGVTQPQHF | TGTGCCAGTAGCGCAGGGGTAACTCAGCCCCAGCATTTT
NA | TRBJ2-1 | TRBV11-2 | NA | CASSLEISRAYSYNEQFF | TGTGCCAGCAGCTTAGAAATCTCGCGGGCTTACTCCTACAATGAGCAGTTCTTC
NA | TRBJ2-1 | TRBV4-1 | few | CASSTRGFGHNEQFF | TGCGCCAGCAGCACACGGGGGTTCGGGCACAATGAGCAGTTCTTC
NA | TRBJ1-4 | TRBV6-6 | large | CASSQQGNEKLFF | TGTGCCAGCAGTCAGCAGGGTAACGAAAAACTGTTTTTT
NA | TRBJ1-4 | TRBV9 | NA | CASSAPYGGPNEKLFF | TGTGCCAGCAGCGCCCCCTATGGGGGCCCTAATGAAAAACTGTTTTTT
NA | TRBJ2-1 | TRBV4-2 | NA | CASSHTPGGPYNEQFF | TGTGCCAGCAGCCACACCCCCGGGGGCCCTTACAATGAGCAGTTCTTC
TRBD1 | TRBJ2-3 | TRBV27 | once | CASAWDRSTDTQYF | TGTGCCAGCGCCTGGGACAGATCCACAGATACGCAGTATTTT
TRBD2 | TRBJ2-5 | TRBV5-4 | NA | CASSWTSGGQETQYF | TGTGCCAGCAGCTGGACTAGCGGGGGGCAAGAGACCCAGTACTTC
TRBD1 | TRBJ1-2 | TRBV28 | few | CASSLTGWDYGYTF | TGTGCCAGCAGTTTGACAGGGTGGGACTATGGCTACACCTTC
NA | TRBJ1-2 | TRBV9 | NA | CASSPRGYGYTF | TGTGCCAGCAGCCCCAGGGGTTATGGCTACACCTTC
NA | TRBJ1-6 | TRBV30 | large | CAWSPGTPLHF | TGTGCCTGGTCCCCCGGGACACCCCTCCACTTT
NA | TRBJ2-3 | TRBV4-1 | once | CASSQITGTQKGDTQYF | TGCGCCAGCAGCCAGATTACCGGGACTCAGAAAGGAGATACGCAGTATTTT
NA | TRBJ2-1 | TRBV3-1/TRBV3-2 | NA | CASSQVSGPEQFF | TGTGCCAGCAGCCAAGTTTCGGGCCCTGAGCAGTTCTTC
TRBD2 | TRBJ2-7 | TRBV27 | few | CASSLYRGAYEQYF | TGTGCCAGCAGTTTATATCGGGGGGCCTACGAGCAGTACTTC
NA | TRBJ2-5 | TRBV7-9 | NA | CASRPGTVKETQYF | TGTGCCAGCAGGCCCGGGACGGTGAAAGAGACCCAGTACTTC
TRBD1 | TRBJ2-5 | TRBV20-1 | NA | CSASGTGGRETQYF | TGCAGTGCTAGTGGGACAGGGGGTCGGGAGACCCAGTACTTC
TRBD2 | TRBJ2-5 | TRBV2 | NA | CASSGLAGAEETQYF | TGTGCCAGCAGTGGCCTAGCGGGGGCTGAAGAGACCCAGTACTTC
TRBD2 | TRBJ2-3 | TRBV2 | once | CASSSGGAGGDTQYF | TGTGCCAGCAGTAGCGGGGGGGCCGGGGGAGATACGCAGTATTTT
NA | TRBJ2-1 | TRBV27 | NA | CASSLSGNEQFF | TGTGCCAGCAGTCTGAGCGGCAATGAGCAGTTCTTC
NA | TRBJ2-3 | TRBV4-1 | NA | CASSQDGMNTDTQYF | TGCGCCAGCAGCCAAGATGGGATGAACACAGATACGCAGTATTTT
NA | TRBJ1-6 | TRBV6-5 | few | CASSGDDELNSPLHF | TGTGCCAGTTCTGGAGACGATGAGTTGAATTCACCCCTCCACTTT
NA | TRBJ2-7 | TRBV18 | NA | CASSLGGGQGYEQYF | TGTGCCAGCTCACTCGGGGGGGGACAGGGCTACGAGCAGTACTTC
NA | TRBJ2-2 | TRBV29-1 | few | CSAGSGELFF | TGCAGCGCCGGAAGCGGGGAGCTGTTTTTT
NA | TRBJ2-7 | TRBV7-9 | NA | CASSSSGGGKEQYF | TGTGCCAGCAGCTCCTCGGGAGGGGGCAAGGAGCAGTACTTC
NA | TRBJ1-2 | TRBV6-2/TRBV6-3 | once | CASSYFLPPAPGYTF | TGTGCCAGCAGTTACTTCCTCCCCCCGGCTCCAGGCTACACCTTC
NA | TRBJ2-3 | TRBV30 | once | CAWSVAGGSTDTQYF | TGTGCCTGGAGTGTAGCTGGGGGTAGCACAGATACGCAGTATTTT
TRBD1 | TRBJ1-2 | TRBV6-4 | once | CANSTGGFYGYTF | TGTGCCAATTCGACAGGGGGTTTCTATGGCTACACCTTC
NA | TRBJ1-2 | TRBV28 | few | CASSRGQKTYGYTF | TGTGCCAGCAGCCGCGGACAGAAGACCTATGGCTACACCTTC
NA | TRBJ1-1 | TRBV6-5 | few | CASRGRYHEAFF | TGTGCCAGCAGGGGGAGGTACCACGAAGCTTTCTTT
NA | TRBJ1-5 | TRBV28 | NA | CASSLYYSNQPQHF | TGTGCCAGCAGTTTATACTATAGCAATCAGCCCCAGCATTTT
NA | TRBJ2-1 | TRBV5-1 | NA | CASSLVVSYEQFF | TGCGCCAGCAGCTTGGTAGTTTCTTATGAGCAGTTCTTC
NA | TRBJ1-1 | TRBV19 | NA | CASSDSMNTEAFF | TGTGCCAGTAGTGACAGTATGAACACTGAAGCTTTCTTT
TRBD2 | TRBJ2-3 | TRBV27 | NA | CASSSGRLAGTDTQYF | TGTGCCAGCAGCTCCGGGCGACTAGCCGGCACAGATACGCAGTATTTT